The TCR beta chain described here comes from a study of neurological immune-mediated disorders. Study conclusions and caveats: There were no CDR3 amino acid sequences shared by expanded clones across subjects, a result suggesting private repertoires in all groups.

Volunteers at a blood bank in Maryland, USA, were the healthy controls. Unsorted libraries were generated from 2 million PBMCs. These cells had been stored in RNAlater at -80 C. One entry per CDR3 protein results from TCRdb running MiXCR on the 5' RACE reads. The table includes almost 30,000 distinct CDR3 sequences, 9.5% to 13% detected once. This clonotype came up many times. Its specificity is unknown. A much larger clone lies a single base off, so this may be a read error. Sequences were obtained from PBMCs. The TCR was taken from an older woman in good health.

The CDR3 loop reads CANSLGQGVRNQPQHF. The CDR3 nucleotides read TGTGCCAACAGTTTGGGCCAGGGAGTACGGAATCAGCCCCAGCATTTT. The V gene is TRBV12-3 or TRBV12-4, the J gene TRBJ1-5; a weak D match, TRBD1 (5 bases). This CDR3 has 16 amino acids.